The 30 T cell receptor delta chains reported below all come from one sample, sequenced in a study of gamma-delta chains in newborns, infants, children. TCRdb reprocessed the reads using CATT. The data show fewer than 3,500 delta-chain clones, 3.9% seen once. Sequencing used blood. These receptors were obtained from a child who was a newborn, infant or young child, either healthy, febrile or measles-vaccinated (not recorded which).

With regard to this clone: This likely traces to a read error, being one base from a far larger clone. Other DNA sequences in this specimen translate into the identical CDR3. V is TRDV2 and J is TRDJ3; 7 bases agree with TRDD3. From germline, CDR1 is GEAIGNYY and CDR2 EKD. The CDR3 has 16 residues. CDR3 nucleotides: TGTGCCTGTGACACCCTGGGGGGACCGGACACCCGACAGATGTTCTTC. It is translated as CACDTLGGPDTRQMFF.

Concerning this clone: A read error is the likely source, as a far larger clone sits one nucleotide away. This specimen includes other DNA sequences encoding the same CDR3. The chain is built from TRDV2 and TRDJ2; maybe TRDD3 (6 bases). This CDR3 is built from 17 residues. V was shortened by 2 bases and J by 2 bases, with 17 bases between the two germline ends. Looked up from germline, CDR1 is GEAIGNYY and CDR2 is EKD. The CDR3 DNA reads TGTGCCTGTGACAAGTTGGGGGGACCTGCGTTGACAGCACAACTCTTCTTT. Translating gives CACDKLGGPALTAQLFF.

This clone is labeled as medium-sized. This chain joins TRDV2 and TRDJ3, with 11 bases that match TRDD3. The CDR3 is made up of 21 amino acids. Trimming removed 0 bases from V and 0 bases from J; junction bases left unmatched: 9. Germline CDR1 reads GEAIGNYY; CDR2 reads EKD. This chain's CDR3 is CACDTMGDTPRSSWDTRQMFF. The DNA of the CDR3 is TGTGCCTGTGACACCATGGGGGATACGCCCCGGAGCTCCTGGGACACCCGACAGATGTTTTTC.

Comments on this clone: This DNA's translation and the protein TCRdb lists, from a much larger clone, do not match at residue 15, likely due to a read error; the protein shown is translated from the DNA. This chain links TRDV2 with TRDJ1; 13 bases map to TRDD3. The CDR3 totals 17 residues. Germline V gene data show CDR1 as GEAIGNYY and CDR2 as EKD. Here the CDR3 DNA reads TGTGCCTGTGACACCGTCGGCTACTGGGGGATACGCGATAAACACATCTTT. It specifies CACDTVGYWGIRDKHIF.

As regards this clone: TCRdb shows a much larger clone's protein in place of this DNA's translation, and the two differ at residue 4, likely through a read error; the protein shown is translated from the DNA. The V call is TRDV2, the J call TRDJ3; TRDD3 matches at 11 bases. Germline V gene lookup returns CDR1 GEAIGNYY and CDR2 EKD. Unmatched junction bases numbered 5, after V lost 5 bases and J lost 0 bases. The CDR3 extends over 18 amino acids. CDR3 sequence reads: CACGSTGGYSWDTRQMFF. DNA for the CDR3: TGTGCCTGTGGCAGTACTGGGGGATACTCCTGGGACACCCGACAGATGTTTTTC.

This clone is labeled large. Additional DNA sequences in this sample encode the identical CDR3. This rearrangement joins TRDV2 to TRDJ2, with TRDD3 identical over 9 bases. Germline assignment: CDR1 GEAIGNYY and CDR2 EKD. The junction had 7 bases not matched to a gene; V was cut back by 0 bases and J by 3 bases. This CDR3 region has 17 residues. The CDR3 DNA sequence: TGTGCCTGTGACACCCTGGGGGATCGGGGAATGACAGCACAACTCTTCTTT. The encoded protein is CACDTLGDRGMTAQLFF.

This clone was seen a handful of times. A read error may be the cause here, since a much bigger clone is one base away. The genes are TRDV2 and TRDJ3; 8 bases line up with TRDD3. Trimming removed 7 bases from V and 1 base from J; junction bases left unmatched: 14. Germline CDR1 GEAIGNYY, CDR2 EKD. This CDR3 is built from 19 residues. The CDR3 protein is CACDILGATNSWDTRQMFF. The CDR3 nucleotides are TGTGCCTGCGATATACTGGGGGCTACCAATTCCTGGGACACCCGACAGATGTTTTTC.

Remarks on this clone: The likely explanation is a read error, given a far larger clone one base away. The rearrangement uses TRDV2 and TRDJ3, with 11 bases lining up with TRDD3. Per germline, CDR1 GEAIGNYY and CDR2 EKD. The CDR3 totals 18 residues. Written as DNA, the CDR3 is TGTGCCTGTGACACTGGGGGATACGGCTCCTGGGACACCCGACAGGTGTTTTTC. As protein: CACDTGGYGSWDTRQVFF.

On this clone: A single base is all that separates this from a far larger clone, so a read error is likely. Other DNA sequences in this specimen translate into the identical CDR3. Here the CDR3 reads CACDSLGGVTAQLFF. The CDR3 DNA sequence: TGTGCCTGTGACTCACTGGGGGGCGTCACGGCACAACTCTTCTTT. This chain uses TRDV2 with TRDJ2, with 8 nucleotides matching TRDD3. CDR1 is GEAIGNYY and CDR2 is EKD in the germline V gene. With V trimmed by 3 bases and J by 8 bases, 10 bases remained unmatched. The CDR3 extends over 15 amino acids.

Only a few counts were recorded for this clone. This sequence may be a read error, since a much larger clone differs from it by one base. Different DNA sequences within this sample yield the same CDR3. The rearrangement links TRDV2 to TRDJ1, with D perhaps matching TRDD3 (6 bases). The CDR3 runs to 14 residues. In germline, CDR1 is GEAIGNYY, CDR2 EKD. V lost 3 bases and J lost 0, with 10 bases in between. The CDR3 coding sequence is TGTGCCTGTGACCCTTTGGGGGACACCGATAAACTCATCTTT. Amino acid sequence: CACDPLGDTDKLIF.

In its sample, this clone was seen a few times. TCRdb's entry gives the protein of a much larger clone, which mismatches this DNA's translation at residue 2, likely from a read error; the protein reported here is translated from the DNA. The chain couples TRDV2 to TRDJ2; perhaps TRDD3 as D (6 bases). CDR1 is GEAIGNYY and CDR2 is EKD in the germline V gene. The CDR3 is 17 amino acids. The CDR3 DNA follows: TGTTCCTGTGACAAGTTGGGGGGACCTGCTTTGACAGCACAACTCTTCTTT. The encoded protein is CSCDKLGGPALTAQLFF.

No V gene call is available, although the J gene is TRDJ2; the table's D gene call, TRDD3, was not cross checked with the DNA. CDR3 length: 17 residues. The CDR3 nucleotides read TGTGCCTGTGACGCCATACTGGGGGAAGCTTTGACAGTACAACTCTTCTTT. As protein: CACDAILGEALTVQLFF.

About this clone itself: The translation of this DNA and the TCRdb protein of a much larger clone differ at residue 11, probably owing to a read error; the protein shown here is translated from the DNA. The chain links TRDV2 to TRDJ3; 8 bases are shared with TRDD3. The germline V gene has CDR1 GEAIGNYY and CDR2 EKD. The CDR3 extends over 18 amino acids. CDR3 DNA sequence: TGTGCCTGTGTTGTACTGGGGGCGAGCTCCTTGGACACCCGACAGATGTTTTTC. Amino acid sequence: CACVVLGASSLDTRQMFF.

Notes on this clone: This may be a read error: a much more frequent sequence differs by one nucleotide. Other DNA sequences in the sample encode the same CDR3. The chain couples TRDV2 to TRDJ3; 13 bases map to TRDD3. The J gene, not given by TCRdb, was assigned here from a germline match of the nucleotide sequence. The CDR3 extends over 22 amino acids. The V gene end was trimmed by 0 bases and the J gene end by 5 bases; junction bases not matched to a gene: 15. Germline V gene data show CDR1 as GEAIGNYY and CDR2 as EKD. The CDR3 loop is CACDTGNWGIRRALGDTRQMFF. DNA of the CDR3: TGTGCCTGTGACACCGGGAACTGGGGGATACGTCGAGCCTTGGGGGACACCCGACAGATGTTTTTC.

In its sample, this clone was seen a few times. A much larger clone is a single base away; this may be a read error. The genes are TRDV2 and TRDJ3; 10 nucleotides align to TRDD3. The CDR3 spans 20 residues. Germline CDR1 reads GEAIGNYY; CDR2 reads EKD. The DNA for the CDR3 is TGTGCCTATGACAAAGTACTGGGGGATCCTAGCTCCTGGGACACCCGACAGATGTTTTTC. This gives the protein CAYDKVLGDPSSWDTRQMFF.

This clone ranks as medium-sized. The sample contains more than one DNA sequence encoding this CDR3. This chain uses TRDV1 with TRDJ1; TRDD2 or TRDD3 may be the D gene (7 bases each). Germline CDR1 reads TSWWSYY; CDR2 reads QGS. The CDR3 covers 21 residues. Trimming stripped 2 bases from V and 5 bases from J, with 33 bases between. The CDR3 spells CALGEGFVWPSLDQLGDKLIF. The DNA of the CDR3 is TGTGCTCTTGGGGAAGGTTTTGTATGGCCTTCCTTAGATCAACTGGGGGATAAACTCATCTTT.

Regarding this clone: This DNA's translation and the protein TCRdb lists, from a much larger clone, do not match at residue 10, likely due to a read error; the protein shown is translated from the DNA. The gene calls are TRDV2 and TRDJ2; 8 nucleotides align to TRDD3. Trimming removed 3 bases from V and 4 bases from J; junction bases left unmatched: 9. CDR3 length: 16 amino acids. The germline gives CDR1 GEAIGNYY, CDR2 EKD. CDR3 sequence reads: CACDPLLGVSTAQLFF. CDR3 DNA sequence: TGTGCCTGTGACCCCCTACTGGGGGTTTCGACAGCACAACTCTTCTTT.

This clone occurred a few times. Only one base separates this from a far larger clonotype, so it likely reflects a read error. The J gene is TRDJ3, the V gene TRDV2; 13 bases agree with TRDD3. The CDR3 has 20 amino acids. Germline CDR1 is GEAIGNYY and CDR2 is EKD. For the CDR3, the DNA is TGTGCCTGTGACACCGTAGGGACTGGGGGATACGCCTGGGGCACCCGACAGATGTTTTTC. This encodes CACDTVGTGGYAWGTRQMFF.

This clone was found a few times. A read error may explain this, as a much larger clone is one base away. This chain uses TRDV2 with TRDJ3, with 13 bases fitting TRDD3. The CDR3 has 20 amino acids. V gave up 5 bases and J gave up 0 bases; unmatched junction bases: 9. Germline CDR1 is GEAIGNYY and CDR2 is EKD. As DNA, the CDR3 is TGTGCCTGTGGCCCACTACTGGGGGATACGAGCTCCTGGGACACCCGACAGATGTTTTTC. It codes for CACGPLLGDTSSWDTRQMFF.

By share, this clone ranks as medium-sized. The same CDR3 also results from other DNA sequences found in this sample. This chain connects TRDV2 to TRDJ3; TRDD3 aligns across 11 bases. This CDR3 is 18 amino acids long. Trimming cost V 1 base and J 2 bases; bases outside gene matches: 3. CDR1 GEAIGNYY and CDR2 EKD come from the germline V gene. CDR3 region: CACDTGGYGAWDTRQMFF. Written as DNA, the CDR3 is TGTGCCTGTGACACTGGGGGATACGGTGCCTGGGACACCCGACAGATGTTTTTC.

This clone has only a few counts. The protein given by TCRdb reflects a much larger clone and differs at residue 3 from this DNA's translation, likely from a read error; the protein shown is the DNA's translation. The gene calls are TRDV2 and TRDJ2, with 11 bases aligning to TRDD3. This CDR3 is built from 19 residues. CDR1 is GEAIGNYY and CDR2 is EKD in the germline V gene. The CDR3 nucleotides read TGTGCCTTTGACACCCTGGTACTGGGGGATAAAGGTTTGACAGCACAACTCTTCTTT. It encodes CAFDTLVLGDKGLTAQLFF.

In this sample, this clone turned up a few times. A far larger clone is off by one base, so a read error is likely. Additional DNA sequences in this sample encode the identical CDR3. The rearrangement uses TRDV2 and TRDJ1; TRDD3 might be the D (6 bases). The germline gives CDR1 GEAIGNYY, CDR2 EKD. The CDR3 is 18 residues long. The CDR3 region is CACDALENGWGLTDKLIF. Here the CDR3 DNA reads TGTGCCTGTGACGCCCTAGAGAACGGCTGGGGCCTCACCGATAAGCTCATCTTT.

Notes on this clone: The protein recorded in TCRdb matches a much larger clone and deviates from this DNA's translation at residue 4, suggesting a read error; the protein here is obtained by translating the DNA. CDR3 in DNA: TGTGCCTGTACTGGGGGATACGTATCACAACTCTTCTTT. This codes for CACTGGYVSQLFF. The chain is built from TRDV2 and TRDJ2; 13 positions match TRDD3. CDR3 size: 13 residues. Germline V gene lookup returns CDR1 GEAIGNYY and CDR2 EKD. V shed 6 bases, J shed 9 bases, and the junction held 3 bases outside the gene matches.

Of note for this clone: This may arise from a read error, as a much more abundant clone is one base away. The rearrangement uses TRDV2 and TRDJ3; 7 nucleotides match TRDD3. The CDR3 contains 17 residues. Germline V gene lookup returns CDR1 GEAIGNYY and CDR2 EKD. The CDR3 DNA is TGTTCCTGTGACACCTGGGGGCACTCCTGGGACACCCGACAGATGTTTTTC. Amino acids: CSCDTWGHSWDTRQMFF.

This clone was found a few times. TCRdb's protein, taken from a much larger clone, differs from this DNA's translation at residue 5, likely owing to a read error; the protein displayed comes from the DNA. This chain links TRDV2 with TRDJ1; 12 bases match TRDD3. The length of the CDR3 is 14 residues. CDR1 and CDR2 from the germline V gene are GEAIGNYY and EKD. J lost 3 bases, V lost 4 bases, and 2 bases had no gene match. As DNA, the CDR3 is TGTGCCTGTGATGCTGGGGGATACGCCGATAAACTCATCTTT. The encoded protein is CACDAGGYADKLIF.

This clone counts as medium-sized (0.01 to 0.1%). Germline is not matched at one junction end, which may reflect a read error. The chain carries TRAV29/DV5 and TRDJ3; 8 positions agree with TRDD3. Germline CDR1 NSMFDY, CDR2 ISSIKDK. The CDR3 has 17 amino acids. CDR3 sequence (DNA): TGTGCAGCAAGCAACTGGGGGCCCCCCTGGGACACCCGACAGGTGTTTTTC. It yields the protein CAASNWGPPWDTRQVFF.

This clone is deemed hyperexpanded. Within the sample, other DNA sequences also encode this same CDR3. V usage is TRDV2 and J usage is TRDJ1, with TRDD3 matching over 13 bases. J gave up 4 bases and V 0 bases, and 7 bases lay outside the gene matches. Germline lookup yields CDR1 GEAIGNYY and CDR2 EKD. The CDR3 length is 17 residues. The CDR3 reads CACDTVGYWGIRDKLIF. CDR3 DNA sequence: TGTGCCTGTGACACCGTCGGCTACTGGGGGATACGCGATAAACTCATCTTT.

This clone was recorded a few times. A far bigger clonotype differs at one base, so this is likely a read error. The sample holds other DNA sequences that translate to the same CDR3. V is TRDV2 and J is TRDJ2, with D tentatively TRDD3 (6 bases). The germline V and J ends were trimmed by 1 base and 5 bases, with 13 bases remaining between them. This CDR3 is built from 15 residues. Germline CDR1 and CDR2: GEAIGNYY and EKD. The CDR3 sequence: CACDTGGYATAQLFF. In nucleotides, the CDR3 is TGTGCCTGTGACACTGGGGGGTACGCAACAGCACAACTCTTCTTT.

This clone was seen more than once but under ten times. A much larger clonotype is one base distant, so this may be a read error. The chain is built from TRDV2 and TRDJ3, with 9 bases matching TRDD3. J gave up 2 bases and V 0 bases, and 13 bases lay outside the gene matches. This CDR3 region has 21 residues. CDR1 is GEAIGNYY and CDR2 is EKD in the germline V gene. CDR3 loop: CACDTVLGDLWSPWDTRQMFF. The CDR3 nucleotides read TGTGCCTGTGACACCGTACTGGGGGACCTGTGGAGCCCCTGGGACACCCGACAGATGTTTTTC.

In the case of this clone: This may come from a read error, since a much larger clone is one base off. Other nucleotide sequences from this sample produce the same CDR3. V and J are TRDV2 and TRDJ1; no definite D call. The CDR3 runs 15 residues. Trimming stripped 1 base from V and 0 bases from J, with 11 bases between. From germline, CDR1 is GEAIGNYY and CDR2 EKD. CDR3 protein: CACDTGAPYTDKLIF. The CDR3 region has the DNA TGTGCCTGTGACACAGGGGCTCCGTACACCGATAAACTCATCTTT.